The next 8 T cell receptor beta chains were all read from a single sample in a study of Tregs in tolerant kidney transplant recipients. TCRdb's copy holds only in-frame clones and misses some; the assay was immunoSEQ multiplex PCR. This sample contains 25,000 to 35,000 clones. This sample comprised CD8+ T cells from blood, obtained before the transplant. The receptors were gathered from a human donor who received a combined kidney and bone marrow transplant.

This chain's CDR3 is CASSPVSGAYEQYF. The covered CDR3 bases are TGTGCCAGCAGCCCAGTTAGCGGAGCCTACGAG. The V gene is TRBV11-2, the J gene TRBJ2-7; D is possibly TRBD2 (6 bases). The CDR3 goes on 3 residues after the read ends, and that part is filled in from the germline J gene. Germline lookup yields CDR1 SGHAT and CDR2 FQNNGV. The V and J ends lost 5 bases and 2 bases respectively, with 13 bases between them. The length of the CDR3 is 14 residues.

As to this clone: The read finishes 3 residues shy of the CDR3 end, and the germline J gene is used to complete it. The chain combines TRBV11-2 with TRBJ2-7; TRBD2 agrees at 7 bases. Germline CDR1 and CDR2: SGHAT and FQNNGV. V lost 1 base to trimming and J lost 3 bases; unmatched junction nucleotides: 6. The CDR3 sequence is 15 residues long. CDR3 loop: CASSLGGGPLYEQYF. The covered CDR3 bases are TGTGCCAGCAGCTTAGGCGGGGGACCCCTCTACGAG. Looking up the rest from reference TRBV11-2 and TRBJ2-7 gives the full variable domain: EAGVAQSPRYKIIEKRQSVAFWCNPISGHATLYWYQQILGQGPKLLIQFQNNGVVDDSQLPKDRFSAERLKGVDSTLKIQPAKLEDSAVYLCASSLGGGPLYEQYFGPGTRLTVT.

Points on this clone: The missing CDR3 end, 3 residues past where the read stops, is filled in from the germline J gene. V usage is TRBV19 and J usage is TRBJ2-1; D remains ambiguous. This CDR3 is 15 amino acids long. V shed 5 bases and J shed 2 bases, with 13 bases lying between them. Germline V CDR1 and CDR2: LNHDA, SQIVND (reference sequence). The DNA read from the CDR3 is TGTGCCAGTAGTCTCCCTGAGAGGCCCTACAATGAG. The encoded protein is CASSLPERPYNE. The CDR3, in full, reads CASSLPERPYNEQFF. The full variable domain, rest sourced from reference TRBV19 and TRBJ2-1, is DGGITQSPKYLFRKEGQNVTLSCEQNLNHDAMYWYRQDPGQGLRLIYYSQIVNDFQKGDIAEGYSVSREKKESFPLTVTSAQKNPTAFYLCASSLPERPYNEQFFGPGTRLTVL.

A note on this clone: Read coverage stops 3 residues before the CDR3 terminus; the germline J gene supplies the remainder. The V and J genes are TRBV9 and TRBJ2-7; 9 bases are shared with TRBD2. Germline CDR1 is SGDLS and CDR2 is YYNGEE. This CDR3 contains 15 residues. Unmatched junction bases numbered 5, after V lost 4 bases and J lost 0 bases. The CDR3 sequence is CASSPPSGASYEQYF. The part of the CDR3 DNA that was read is TGTGCCAGCAGCCCTCCTAGCGGGGCCTCCTACGAG.

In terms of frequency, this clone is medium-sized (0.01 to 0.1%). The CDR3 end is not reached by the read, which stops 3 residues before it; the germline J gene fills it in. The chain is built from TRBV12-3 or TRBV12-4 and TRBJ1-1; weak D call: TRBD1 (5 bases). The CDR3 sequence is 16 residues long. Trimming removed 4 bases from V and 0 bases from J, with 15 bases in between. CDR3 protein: CASSSGEIHMNTEAFF. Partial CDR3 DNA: TGTGCCAGCAGTTCGGGGGAGATTCACATGAACACTGAA.

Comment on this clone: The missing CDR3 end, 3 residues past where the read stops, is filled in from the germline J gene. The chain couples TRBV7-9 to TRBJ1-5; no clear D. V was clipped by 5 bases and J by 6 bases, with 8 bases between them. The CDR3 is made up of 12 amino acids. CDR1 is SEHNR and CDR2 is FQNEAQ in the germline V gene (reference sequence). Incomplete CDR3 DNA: TGTGCCAGCAGCGCCCTAAGTCAGCCC. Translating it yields CASSALSQP. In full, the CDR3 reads CASSALSQPQHF.

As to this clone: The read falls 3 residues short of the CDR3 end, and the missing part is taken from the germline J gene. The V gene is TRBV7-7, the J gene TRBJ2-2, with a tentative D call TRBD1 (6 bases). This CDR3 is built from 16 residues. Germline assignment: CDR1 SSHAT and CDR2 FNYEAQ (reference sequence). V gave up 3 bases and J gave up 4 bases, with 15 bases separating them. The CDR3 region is CASSLGAGGFTGELFF. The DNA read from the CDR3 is TGTGCCAGCAGCTTGGGGGCTGGGGGTTTCACCGGGGAG. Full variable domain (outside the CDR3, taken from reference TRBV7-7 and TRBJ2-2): GAGVSQSPRYKVTKRGQDVTLRCDPISSHATLYWYQQALGQGPEFLTYFNYEAQPDKSGLPSDRFSAERPEGSISTLTIQRTEQRDSAMYRCASSLGAGGFTGELFFGEGSRLTVL.

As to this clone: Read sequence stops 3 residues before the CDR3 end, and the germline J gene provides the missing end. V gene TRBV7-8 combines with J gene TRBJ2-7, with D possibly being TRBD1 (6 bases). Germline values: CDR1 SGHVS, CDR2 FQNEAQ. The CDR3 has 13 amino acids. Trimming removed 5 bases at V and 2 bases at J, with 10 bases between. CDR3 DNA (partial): TGTGCCAGCAGCGGGGGCATTACCTACGAG. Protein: CASSGGITYE. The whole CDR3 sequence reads CASSGGITYEQYF.